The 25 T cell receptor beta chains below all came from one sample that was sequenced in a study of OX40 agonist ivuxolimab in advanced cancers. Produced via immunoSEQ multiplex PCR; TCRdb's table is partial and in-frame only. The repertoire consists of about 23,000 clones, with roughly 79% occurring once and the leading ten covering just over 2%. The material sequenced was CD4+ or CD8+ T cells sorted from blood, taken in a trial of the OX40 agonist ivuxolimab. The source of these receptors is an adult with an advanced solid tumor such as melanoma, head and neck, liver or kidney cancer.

The DNA of the CDR3 is TGTGCCAGCACCAAGACCGGGACTAGCGGGGGGTACAGCACAGATACGCAGTATTTT. It is translated as CASTKTGTSGGYSTDTQYF. This chain links TRBV5-5 with TRBJ2-3; 15 bases align to TRBD2. CDR1 SGHKS and CDR2 YYEKEE come from the germline V gene (reference sequence). The CDR3 runs to 19 residues. The J segment lost 0 bases and the V segment lost 6 bases, leaving 11 bases of the junction unmatched.

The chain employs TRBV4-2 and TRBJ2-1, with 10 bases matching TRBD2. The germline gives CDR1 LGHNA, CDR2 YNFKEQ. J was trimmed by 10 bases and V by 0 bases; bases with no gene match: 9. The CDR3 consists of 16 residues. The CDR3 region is CASSQDLAGEIGEQFF. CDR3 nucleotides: TGTGCCAGCAGCCAAGATCTAGCGGGGGAGATAGGGGAGCAGTTCTTC.

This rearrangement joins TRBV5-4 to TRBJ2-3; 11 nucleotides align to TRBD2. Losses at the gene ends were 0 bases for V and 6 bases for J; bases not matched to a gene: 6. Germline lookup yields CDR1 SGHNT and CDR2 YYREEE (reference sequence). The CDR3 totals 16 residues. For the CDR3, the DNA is TGTGCCAGCAGCTTGGTAGCGGGAGGGCCAATGGATACGCAGTATTTT. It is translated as CASSLVAGGPMDTQYF.

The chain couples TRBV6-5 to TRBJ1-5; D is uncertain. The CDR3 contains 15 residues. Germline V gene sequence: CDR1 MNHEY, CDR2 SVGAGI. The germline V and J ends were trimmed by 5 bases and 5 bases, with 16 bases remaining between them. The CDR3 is CASSPRSEAHQPQHF. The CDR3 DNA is TGTGCCAGCAGTCCCCGGTCTGAGGCTCATCAGCCCCAGCATTTT.

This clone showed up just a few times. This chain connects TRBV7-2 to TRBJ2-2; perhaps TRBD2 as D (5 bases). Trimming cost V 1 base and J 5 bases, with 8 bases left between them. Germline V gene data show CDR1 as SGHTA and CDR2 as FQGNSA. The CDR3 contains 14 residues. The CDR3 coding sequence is TGTGCCAGCAGCTTAGTCCGGGGTACCGGGGAGCTGTTTTTT. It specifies CASSLVRGTGELFF.

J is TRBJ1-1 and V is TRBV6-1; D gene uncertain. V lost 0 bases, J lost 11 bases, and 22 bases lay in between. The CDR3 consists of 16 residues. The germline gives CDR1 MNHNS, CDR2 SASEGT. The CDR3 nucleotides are TGTGCCAGCAGTGAAGCGCAAGGACCCCCCTCATATGAGGCTTTCTTT. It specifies CASSEAQGPPSYEAFF.

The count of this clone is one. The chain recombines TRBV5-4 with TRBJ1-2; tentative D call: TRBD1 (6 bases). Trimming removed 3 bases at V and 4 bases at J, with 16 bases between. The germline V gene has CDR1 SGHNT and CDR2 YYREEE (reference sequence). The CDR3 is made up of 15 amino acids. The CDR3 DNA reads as TGTGCCAGCAGCTCTACTCTTGGGGGCGGCTATGGCTACACCTTC. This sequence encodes CASSSTLGGGYGYTF. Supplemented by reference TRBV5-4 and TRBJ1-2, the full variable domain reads ETGVTQSPTHLIKTRGQQVTLRCSSQSGHNTVSWYQQALGQGPQFIFQYYREEENGRGNFPPRFSGLQFPNYSSELNVNALELDDSALYLCASSSTLGGGYGYTFGSGTRLTVV.

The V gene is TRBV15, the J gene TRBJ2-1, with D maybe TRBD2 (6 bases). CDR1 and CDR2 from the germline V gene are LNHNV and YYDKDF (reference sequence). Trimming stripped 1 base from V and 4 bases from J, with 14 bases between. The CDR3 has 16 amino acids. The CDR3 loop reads CATSRGVDGSYNEQFF. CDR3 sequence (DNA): TGTGCCACCAGCAGAGGGGTAGACGGGAGTTACAATGAGCAGTTCTTC.

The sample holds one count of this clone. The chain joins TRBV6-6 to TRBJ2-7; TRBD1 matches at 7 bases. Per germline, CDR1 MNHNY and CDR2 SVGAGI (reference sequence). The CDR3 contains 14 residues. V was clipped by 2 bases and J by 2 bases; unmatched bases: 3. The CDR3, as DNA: TGTGCCAGCAGTTACGGCACAGGGGCCTACGAGCAGTACTTC. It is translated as CASSYGTGAYEQYF.

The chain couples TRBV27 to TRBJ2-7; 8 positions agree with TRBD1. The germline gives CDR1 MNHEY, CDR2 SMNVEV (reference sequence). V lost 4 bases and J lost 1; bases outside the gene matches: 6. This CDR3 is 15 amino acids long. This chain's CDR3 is CASSSPGTGSYEQYF. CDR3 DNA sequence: TGTGCCAGCAGTTCCCCCGGGACAGGTTCCTACGAGCAGTACTTC.

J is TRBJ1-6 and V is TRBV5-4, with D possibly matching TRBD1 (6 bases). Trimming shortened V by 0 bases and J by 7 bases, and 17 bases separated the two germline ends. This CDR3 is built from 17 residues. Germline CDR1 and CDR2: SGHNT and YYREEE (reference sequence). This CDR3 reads CASSLALRQEGNSPLHF. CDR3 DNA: TGTGCCAGCAGCTTGGCTTTGCGACAGGAGGGAAATTCACCCCTCCACTTT.

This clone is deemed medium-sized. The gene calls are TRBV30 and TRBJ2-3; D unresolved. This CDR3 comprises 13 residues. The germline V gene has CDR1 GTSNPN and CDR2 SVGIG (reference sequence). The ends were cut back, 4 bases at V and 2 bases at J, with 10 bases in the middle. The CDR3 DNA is TGTGCCTGGATGTGGGGATTCACAGATACGCAGTATTTT. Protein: CAWMWGFTDTQYF.

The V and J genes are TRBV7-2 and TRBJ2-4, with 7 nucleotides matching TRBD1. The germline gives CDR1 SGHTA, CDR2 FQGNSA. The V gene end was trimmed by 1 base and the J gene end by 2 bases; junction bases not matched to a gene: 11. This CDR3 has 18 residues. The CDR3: CASSLGLSTGATKNIQYF. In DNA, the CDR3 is TGTGCCAGCAGCTTAGGCTTAAGCACAGGGGCTACCAAAAACATTCAGTACTTC.

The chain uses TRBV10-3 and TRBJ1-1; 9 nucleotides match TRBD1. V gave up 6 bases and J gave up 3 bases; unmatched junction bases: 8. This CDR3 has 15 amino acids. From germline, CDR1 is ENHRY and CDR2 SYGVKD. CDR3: CAIRDRGKGDTEAFF. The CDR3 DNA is TGTGCCATCAGGGACAGGGGAAAAGGCGACACTGAAGCTTTCTTT.

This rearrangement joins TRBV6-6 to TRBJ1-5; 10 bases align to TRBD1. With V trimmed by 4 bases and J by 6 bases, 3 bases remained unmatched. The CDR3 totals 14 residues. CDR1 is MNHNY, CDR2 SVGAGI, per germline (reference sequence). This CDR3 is CASSWGQGFQPQHF. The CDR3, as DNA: TGTGCCAGCAGTTGGGGACAGGGGTTTCAGCCCCAGCATTTT.

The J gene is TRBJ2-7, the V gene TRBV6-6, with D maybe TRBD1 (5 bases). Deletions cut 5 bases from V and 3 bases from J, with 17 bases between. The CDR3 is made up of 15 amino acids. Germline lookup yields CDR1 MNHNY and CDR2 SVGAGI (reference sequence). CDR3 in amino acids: CASSRQEGAIYEQYF. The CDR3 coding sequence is TGTGCCAGCAGTCGCCAGGAAGGGGCAATCTACGAGCAGTACTTC.

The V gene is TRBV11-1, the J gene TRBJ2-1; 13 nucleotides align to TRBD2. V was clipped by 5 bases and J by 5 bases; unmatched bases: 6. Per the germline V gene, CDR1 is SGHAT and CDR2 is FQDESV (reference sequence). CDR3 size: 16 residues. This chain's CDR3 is CASSPPGLAGNNEQFF. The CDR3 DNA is TGTGCCAGCAGCCCACCGGGACTAGCGGGAAACAATGAGCAGTTCTTC. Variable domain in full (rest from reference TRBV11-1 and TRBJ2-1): EAEVAQSPRYKITEKSQAVAFWCDPISGHATLYWYRQILGQGPELLVQFQDESVVDDSQLPKDRFSAERLKGVDSTLKIQPAELGDSAMYLCASSPPGLAGNNEQFFGPGTRLTVL.

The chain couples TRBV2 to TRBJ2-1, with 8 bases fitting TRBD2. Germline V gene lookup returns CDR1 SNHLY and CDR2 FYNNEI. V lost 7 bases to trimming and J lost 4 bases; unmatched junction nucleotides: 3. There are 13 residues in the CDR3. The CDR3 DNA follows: TGTGCCAGCAAACGGGAGGGATACAATGAGCAGTTCTTC. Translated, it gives CASKREGYNEQFF.

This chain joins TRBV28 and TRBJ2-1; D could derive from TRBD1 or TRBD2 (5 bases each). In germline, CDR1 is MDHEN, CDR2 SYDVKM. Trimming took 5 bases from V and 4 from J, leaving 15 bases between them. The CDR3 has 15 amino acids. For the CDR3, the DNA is TGTGCCAGCAGTGACGTCCAGGGAGATTACAATGAGCAGTTCTTC. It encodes CASSDVQGDYNEQFF.

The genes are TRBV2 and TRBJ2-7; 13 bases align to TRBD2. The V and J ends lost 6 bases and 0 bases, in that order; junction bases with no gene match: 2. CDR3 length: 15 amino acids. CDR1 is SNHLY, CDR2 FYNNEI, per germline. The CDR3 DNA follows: TGTGCCAGCAGGGGACTAGCGGGGCGCTCCTACGAGCAGTACTTC. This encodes CASRGLAGRSYEQYF.

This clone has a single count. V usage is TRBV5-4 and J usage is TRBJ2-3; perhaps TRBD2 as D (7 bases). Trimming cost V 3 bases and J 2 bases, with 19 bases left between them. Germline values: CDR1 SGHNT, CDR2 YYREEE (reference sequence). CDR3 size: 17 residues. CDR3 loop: CASSYEGGGPLTDTQYF. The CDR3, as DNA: TGTGCCAGCAGCTACGAAGGGGGAGGGCCTCTCACAGATACGCAGTATTTT.

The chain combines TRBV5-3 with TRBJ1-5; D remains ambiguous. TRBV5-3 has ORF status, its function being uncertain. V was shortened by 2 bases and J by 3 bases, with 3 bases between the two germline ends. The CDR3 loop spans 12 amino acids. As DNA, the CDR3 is TGTGCCAGAAGCTTCCCCAATCAGCCCCAGCATTTT. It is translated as CARSFPNQPQHF.

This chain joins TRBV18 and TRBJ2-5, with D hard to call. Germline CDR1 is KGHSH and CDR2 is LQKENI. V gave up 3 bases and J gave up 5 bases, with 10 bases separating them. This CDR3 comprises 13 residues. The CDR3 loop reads CASSPDTGETQYF. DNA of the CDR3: TGTGCCAGCTCACCTGACACTGGGGAGACCCAGTACTTC.

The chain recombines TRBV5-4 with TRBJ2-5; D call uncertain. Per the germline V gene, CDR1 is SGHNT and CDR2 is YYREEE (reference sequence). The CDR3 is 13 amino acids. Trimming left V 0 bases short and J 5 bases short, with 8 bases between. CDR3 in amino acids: CASSLGILETQYF. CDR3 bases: TGTGCCAGCAGCTTGGGGATTCTCGAGACCCAGTACTTC.

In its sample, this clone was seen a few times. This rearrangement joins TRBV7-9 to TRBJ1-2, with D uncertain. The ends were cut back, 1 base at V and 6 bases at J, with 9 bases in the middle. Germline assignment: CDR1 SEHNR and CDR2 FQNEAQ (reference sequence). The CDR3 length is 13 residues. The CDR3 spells CASSLVPKDGYTF. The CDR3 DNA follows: TGTGCCAGCAGCTTAGTACCCAAGGATGGCTACACCTTC.